This TCR beta chain was recovered during a study of blood T cell repertoires in COVID-19. J lost 7 bases, V lost 0 bases, and 7 bases had no gene match. In germline, CDR1 is MNHEY, CDR2 SVGAGI. The CDR3 length is 15 residues. The method was immunoSEQ multiplex PCR; TCRdb's version includes in-frame clones alone and lacks a portion of them. The data contain more than 80,000 clones, around 91% of them seen just once; the ten biggest clones take up under 8.5%. The rearrangement links TRBV6-5 to TRBJ2-5; 8 bases align to TRBD2. The origin of this receptor is a man younger than 30 with COVID-19, enrolled during active disease. Sequences were obtained from peripheral blood. CDR3 nucleotides: TGTGCCAGCAGTTACTCGGGACTAGAAGGGGGGACCCAGTACTTC. It is translated as CASSYSGLEGGTQYF.